The present TCR beta chain was sequenced within a study of beta chain features in type 1 diabetes. Regarding the study as a whole: There was a moderate but significant shortening of TCRB CDR3s in all four CD4+ subsets of Type 1 diabetes patients.

On this clone: Its matching antigen is unknown.

The CDR3 is made up of 14 amino acids. V lost 0 bases and J lost 2, with 8 bases in between. Per germline, CDR1 SGHNT and CDR2 YENEEA. Sequencing targeted expressed TCRB transcripts, as all isolated RNA had been reverse transcribed. Assay: immunoSEQ multiplex PCR; the TCRdb copy retains only in-frame clones and omits some. The repertoire includes 250,000 to 300,000 clones, approximately 8% of them detected once, and more than 0.8% sits in the top ten. The sequenced sample was central memory CD4+ T cells from blood. V gene TRBV11-3 combines with J gene TRBJ2-7; D gene ambiguous. This clonotype was sampled from a woman between 18 and 29 years old in good health. The DNA of the CDR3 is TGTGCCAGCAGCTTAGATCACGATACCTACGAGCAGTACTTC. Translation gives CASSLDHDTYEQYF.